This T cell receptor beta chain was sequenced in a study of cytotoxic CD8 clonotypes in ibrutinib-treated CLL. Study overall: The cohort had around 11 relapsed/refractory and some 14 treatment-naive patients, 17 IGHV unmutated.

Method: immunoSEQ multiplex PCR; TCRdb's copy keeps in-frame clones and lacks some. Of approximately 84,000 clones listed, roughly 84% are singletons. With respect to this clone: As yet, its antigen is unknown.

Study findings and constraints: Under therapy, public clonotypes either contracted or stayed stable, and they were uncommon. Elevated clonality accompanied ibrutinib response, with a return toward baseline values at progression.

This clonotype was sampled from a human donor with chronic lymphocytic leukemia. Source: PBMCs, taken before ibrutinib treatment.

This CDR3 is CASRVGQGSMNTEAFF. The DNA for the CDR3 is TGTGCATCAAGGGTGGGACAGGGGTCAATGAACACTGAAGCTTTCTTT. The genes are TRBV19 and TRBJ1-1, with 10 bases that match TRBD1. Germline V gives CDR1 LNHDA, CDR2 SQIVND (reference sequence). The CDR3 contains 16 residues.